These T cell receptor beta chains were read from a single sample in a study of blood T cell repertoires in COVID-19. Libraries were prepared by immunoSEQ multiplex PCR; TCRdb keeps only in-frame clonotypes and omits some of them. The sample includes about 160,000 clones, about 87% seen only once; the top ten take 3.9%. The sample comprised peripheral blood. These receptors were obtained from a woman aged 60-75 years who had recovered from COVID-19. Both conserved end residues are part of each CDR3. A D gene is named only where the DNA matches it firmly. Rows give clone size only sometimes, using once, few, many, or a class for an expanded clone.

j_call: TRBJ2-7; clone_size: -; v_call: TRBV6-5; d_call: TRBD1; cdr3_aa: CASSYADRGFYEQYF; cdr3_nt: TGTGCCAGCAGTTACGCAGACAGGGGGTTCTACGAGCAGTACTTC
j_call: TRBJ2-7; clone_size: -; v_call: TRBV6-5; d_call: TRBD1; cdr3_aa: CASSLDRDRRNEQYF; cdr3_nt: TGTGCCAGCAGTTTGGACAGGGACCGACGGAACGAGCAGTACTTC
j_call: TRBJ2-7; clone_size: -; v_call: TRBV27; d_call: TRBD2; cdr3_aa: CASRRLAATYEQYF; cdr3_nt: TGTGCCAGCAGACGACTAGCAGCCACCTACGAGCAGTACTTC
j_call: TRBJ2-5; clone_size: -; v_call: TRBV30; d_call: TRBD1; cdr3_aa: CAWGRQGLETQYF; cdr3_nt: TGTGCCTGGGGCCGACAGGGTTTAGAGACCCAGTACTTC
j_call: TRBJ2-3; clone_size: -; v_call: TRBV6-5; d_call: TRBD2; cdr3_aa: CASSPLAGGTDTQYF; cdr3_nt: TGTGCCAGCAGTCCGCTAGCGGGGGGCACAGATACGCAGTATTTT
j_call: TRBJ1-2; clone_size: -; v_call: TRBV4-3; d_call: -; cdr3_aa: CASSLGVYGYGYTF; cdr3_nt: TGCGCCAGCAGCCTGGGAGTTTACGGGTATGGCTACACCTTC
j_call: TRBJ1-5; clone_size: -; v_call: TRBV24-1; d_call: -; cdr3_aa: CATSEVEPLQPQHF; cdr3_nt: TGTGCCACCAGTGAAGTGGAGCCCCTCCAGCCCCAGCATTTT
j_call: TRBJ1-2; clone_size: -; v_call: TRBV28; d_call: -; cdr3_aa: CASRLTPSTPDGYTF; cdr3_nt: TGTGCCAGCAGATTGACACCCTCAACCCCGGATGGCTACACCTTC
j_call: TRBJ1-2; clone_size: -; v_call: TRBV9; d_call: -; cdr3_aa: CASSVDPGNYGYTF; cdr3_nt: TGTGCCAGCAGCGTAGATCCAGGGAACTATGGCTACACCTTC
j_call: TRBJ1-2; clone_size: -; v_call: TRBV18; d_call: -; cdr3_aa: CASSPGLSGRYGYTF; cdr3_nt: TGTGCCAGCTCACCTGGACTCTCGGGGAGGTATGGCTACACCTTC
j_call: TRBJ2-7; clone_size: -; v_call: TRBV11-2; d_call: -; cdr3_aa: CASGEFYEQYF; cdr3_nt: TGTGCCAGCGGTGAGTTTTACGAGCAGTACTTC
j_call: TRBJ2-1; clone_size: -; v_call: TRBV3-1/TRBV3-2; d_call: -; cdr3_aa: CASSQAVNPLDEQFF; cdr3_nt: TGTGCCAGCAGCCAAGCGGTTAATCCTTTGGATGAGCAGTTCTTC
j_call: TRBJ1-1; clone_size: -; v_call: TRBV9; d_call: TRBD1; cdr3_aa: CASSGYGTGKNTEAFF; cdr3_nt: TGTGCCAGCAGCGGTTACGGGACAGGGAAGAACACTGAAGCTTTCTTT
j_call: TRBJ2-1; clone_size: once; v_call: TRBV6-5; d_call: TRBD2; cdr3_aa: CASRTLAGGRDEQFF; cdr3_nt: TGTGCCAGCAGAACGTTAGCGGGTGGGCGGGATGAGCAGTTCTTC
j_call: TRBJ2-3; clone_size: -; v_call: TRBV21-1; d_call: -; cdr3_aa: CASSKVWGLPAFHTDTQYF; cdr3_nt: TGTGCCAGCAGCAAAGTCTGGGGACTTCCCGCCTTCCACACAGATACGCAGTATTTT